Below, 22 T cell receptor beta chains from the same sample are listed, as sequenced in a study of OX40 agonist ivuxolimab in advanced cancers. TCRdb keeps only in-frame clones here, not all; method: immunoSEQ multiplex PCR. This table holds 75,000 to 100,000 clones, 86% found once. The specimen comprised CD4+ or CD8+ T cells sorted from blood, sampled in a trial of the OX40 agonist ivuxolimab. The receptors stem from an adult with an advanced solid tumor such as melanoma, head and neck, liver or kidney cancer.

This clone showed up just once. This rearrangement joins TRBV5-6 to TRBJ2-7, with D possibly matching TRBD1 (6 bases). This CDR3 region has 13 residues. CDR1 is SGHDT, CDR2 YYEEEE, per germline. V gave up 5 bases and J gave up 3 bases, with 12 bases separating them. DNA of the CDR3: TGTGCCAGCAGGCTCCGGGACATCTACGAGCAGTACTTC. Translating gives CASRLRDIYEQYF. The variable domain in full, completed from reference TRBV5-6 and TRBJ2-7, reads DAGVTQSPTHLIKTRGQQVTLRCSPKSGHDTVSWYQQALGQGPQFIFQYYEEEERQRGNFPDRFSGHQFPNYSSELNVNALLLGDSALYLCASRLRDIYEQYFGPGTRLTVT.

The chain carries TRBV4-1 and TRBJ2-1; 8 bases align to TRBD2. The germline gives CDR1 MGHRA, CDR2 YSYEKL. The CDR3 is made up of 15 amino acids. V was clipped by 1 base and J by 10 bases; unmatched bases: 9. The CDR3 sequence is CASSQGLAGTREQFF. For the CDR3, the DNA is TGCGCCAGCAGCCAAGGTCTGGCCGGGACTAGGGAGCAGTTCTTC.

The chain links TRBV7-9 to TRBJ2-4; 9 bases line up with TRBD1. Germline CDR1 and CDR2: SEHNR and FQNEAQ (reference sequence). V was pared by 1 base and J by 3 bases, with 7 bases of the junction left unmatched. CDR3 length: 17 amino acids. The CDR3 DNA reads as TGTGCCAGCAGCTTAGGTGGGACAGGGTGGGTCAAAAACATTCAGTACTTC. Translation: CASSLGGTGWVKNIQYF.

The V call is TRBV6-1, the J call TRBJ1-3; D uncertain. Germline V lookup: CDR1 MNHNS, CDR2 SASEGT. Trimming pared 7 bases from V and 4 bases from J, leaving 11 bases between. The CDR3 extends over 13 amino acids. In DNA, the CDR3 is TGTGCCAGCATTTTCGTTGGGGGAAACACCATATATTTT. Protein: CASIFVGGNTIYF.

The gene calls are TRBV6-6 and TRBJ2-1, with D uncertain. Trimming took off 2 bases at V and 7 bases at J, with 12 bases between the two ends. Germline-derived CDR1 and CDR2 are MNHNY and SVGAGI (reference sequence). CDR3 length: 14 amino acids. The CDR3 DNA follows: TGTGCCAGCAGTTACCAGAAACCTCCTAATGAGCAGTTCTTC. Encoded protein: CASSYQKPPNEQFF.

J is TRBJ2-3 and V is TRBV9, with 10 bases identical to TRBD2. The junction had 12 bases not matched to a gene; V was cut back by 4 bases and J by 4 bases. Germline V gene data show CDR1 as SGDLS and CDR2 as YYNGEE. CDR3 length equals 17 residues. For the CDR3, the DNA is TGTGCCAGCAGCCCCCGGACTAGCGGCCCACCCCCAGATACGCAGTATTTT. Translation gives CASSPRTSGPPPDTQYF.

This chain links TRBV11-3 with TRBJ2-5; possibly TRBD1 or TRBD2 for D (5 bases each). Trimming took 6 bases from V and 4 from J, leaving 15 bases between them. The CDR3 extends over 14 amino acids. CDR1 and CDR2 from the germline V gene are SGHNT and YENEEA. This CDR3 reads CASSSGAVRETQYF. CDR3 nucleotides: TGTGCCAGCAGTTCCGGGGCCGTCCGAGAGACCCAGTACTTC. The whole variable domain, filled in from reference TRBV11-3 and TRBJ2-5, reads EAGVVQSPRYKIIEKKQPVAFWCNPISGHNTLYWYLQNLGQGPELLIRYENEEAVDDSQLPKDRFSAERLKGVDSTLKIQPAELGDSAVYLCASSSGAVRETQYFGPGTRLLVL.

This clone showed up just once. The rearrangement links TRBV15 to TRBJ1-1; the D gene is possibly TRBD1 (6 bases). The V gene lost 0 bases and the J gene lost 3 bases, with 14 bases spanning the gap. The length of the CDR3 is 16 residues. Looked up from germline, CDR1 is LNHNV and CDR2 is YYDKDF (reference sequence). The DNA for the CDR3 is TGTGCCACCAGCAGAGATGTGGGGGCTGGGGACACTGAAGCTTTCTTT. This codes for CATSRDVGAGDTEAFF.

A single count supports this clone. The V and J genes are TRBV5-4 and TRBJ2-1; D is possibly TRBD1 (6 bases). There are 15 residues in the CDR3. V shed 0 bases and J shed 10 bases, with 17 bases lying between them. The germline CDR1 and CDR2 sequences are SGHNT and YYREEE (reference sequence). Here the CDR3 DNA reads TGTGCCAGCAGCTTGGGAAATAACAGGGTTTGGGAGCAGTTCTTC. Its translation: CASSLGNNRVWEQFF.

DNA of the CDR3: TGTGCCAGCTCACCACAGGGAAATGGAAACACCATATATTTT. The encoded protein is CASSPQGNGNTIYF. The rearrangement uses TRBV18 and TRBJ1-3; D uncertain. V lost 1 base and J lost 3, with 7 bases in between. Germline loops: CDR1 KGHSH, CDR2 LQKENI. CDR3 length: 14 residues.

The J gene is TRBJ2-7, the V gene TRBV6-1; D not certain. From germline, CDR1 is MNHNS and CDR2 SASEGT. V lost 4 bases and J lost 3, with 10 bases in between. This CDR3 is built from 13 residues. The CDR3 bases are TGTGCCAGCAGTGCTAGACAAATCTACGAGCAGTACTTC. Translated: CASSARQIYEQYF.

CDR3 amino acids: CAWSQRYGTGVNQPQHF. For the CDR3, the DNA is TGTGCCTGGAGTCAGCGTTACGGGACAGGGGTCAATCAGCCCCAGCATTTT. The rearrangement uses TRBV30 and TRBJ1-5; 10 bases are shared with TRBD1. The CDR3 runs 17 residues. CDR1 is GTSNPN, CDR2 SVGIG, per germline (reference sequence). V gave up 2 bases and J gave up 3 bases; unmatched junction bases: 10.

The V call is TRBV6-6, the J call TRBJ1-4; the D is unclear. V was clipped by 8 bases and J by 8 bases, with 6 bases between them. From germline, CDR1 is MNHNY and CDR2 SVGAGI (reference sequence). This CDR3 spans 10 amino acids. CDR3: CASGREKLFF. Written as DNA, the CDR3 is TGTGCCAGCGGCAGGGAAAAACTGTTTTTT.

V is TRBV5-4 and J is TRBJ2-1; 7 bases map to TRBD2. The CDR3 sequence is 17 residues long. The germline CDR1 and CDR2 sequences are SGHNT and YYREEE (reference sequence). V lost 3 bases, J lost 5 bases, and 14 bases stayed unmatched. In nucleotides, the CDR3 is TGTGCCAGCAGCTCTTCTGGGGGAGGGCGTAGTAACAATGAGCAGTTCTTC. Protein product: CASSSSGGGRSNNEQFF.

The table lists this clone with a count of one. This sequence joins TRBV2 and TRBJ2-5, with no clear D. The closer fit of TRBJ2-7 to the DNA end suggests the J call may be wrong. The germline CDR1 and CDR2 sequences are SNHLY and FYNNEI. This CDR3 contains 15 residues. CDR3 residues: CASSEGGTTPHEQYF. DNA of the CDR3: TGTGCCAGCAGTGAAGGAGGCACTACCCCCCACGAGCAGTACTTC.

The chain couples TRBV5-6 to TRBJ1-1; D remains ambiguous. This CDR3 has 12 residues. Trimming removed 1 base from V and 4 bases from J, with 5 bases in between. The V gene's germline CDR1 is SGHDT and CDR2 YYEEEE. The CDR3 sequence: CASSLRSTEAFF. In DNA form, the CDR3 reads TGTGCCAGCAGCTTGCGAAGCACTGAAGCTTTCTTT.

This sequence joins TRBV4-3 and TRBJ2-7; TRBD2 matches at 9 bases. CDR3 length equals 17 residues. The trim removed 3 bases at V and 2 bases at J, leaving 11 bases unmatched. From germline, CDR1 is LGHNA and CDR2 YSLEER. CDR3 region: CASSHRTDSGGAYEQYF. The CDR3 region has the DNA TGCGCCAGCAGCCATCGAACAGATAGCGGGGGAGCCTACGAGCAGTACTTC.

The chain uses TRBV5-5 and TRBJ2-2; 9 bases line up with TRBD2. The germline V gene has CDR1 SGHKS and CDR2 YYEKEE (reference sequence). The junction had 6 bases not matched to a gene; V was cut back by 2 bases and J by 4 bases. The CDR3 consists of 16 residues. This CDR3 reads CASSFRLAGITGELFF. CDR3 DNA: TGTGCCAGCAGCTTTCGTCTAGCGGGGATCACCGGGGAGCTGTTTTTT.

The CDR3 DNA reads TGTGCCAGTATGCGGGTCGGAATACAAAAACTGTTTTTT. It encodes CASMRVGIQKLFF. The J gene is TRBJ1-4, the V gene TRBV19; D not resolved. The CDR3 loop spans 13 amino acids. Germline V gene lookup returns CDR1 LNHDA and CDR2 SQIVND (reference sequence). Trimming cost V 7 bases and J 9 bases, with 15 bases left between them.

CDR3 DNA: TGTGCCAGCTTTGGCTCTGGAAACACCATATATTTT. Protein sequence: CASFGSGNTIYF. The chain uses TRBV6-5 and TRBJ1-3, with D uncertain. This CDR3 is 12 amino acids long. V lost 8 bases and J 0 bases, leaving 5 bases between the germline ends. CDR1 MNHEY and CDR2 SVGAGI come from the germline V gene.

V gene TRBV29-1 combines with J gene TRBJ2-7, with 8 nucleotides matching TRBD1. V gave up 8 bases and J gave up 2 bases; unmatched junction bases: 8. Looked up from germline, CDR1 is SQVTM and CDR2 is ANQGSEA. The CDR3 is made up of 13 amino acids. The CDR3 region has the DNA TGCAGCTCCGTAGACAGGGGAACCTACGAGCAGTACTTC. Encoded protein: CSSVDRGTYEQYF.

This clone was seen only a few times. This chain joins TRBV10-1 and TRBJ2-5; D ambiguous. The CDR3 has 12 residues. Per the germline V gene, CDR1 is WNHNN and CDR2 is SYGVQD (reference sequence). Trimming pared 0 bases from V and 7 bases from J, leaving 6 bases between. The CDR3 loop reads CASSESGGTQYF. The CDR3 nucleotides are TGCGCCAGCAGTGAGTCGGGTGGGACCCAGTACTTC.